The present TCR beta chain was sequenced within a study of T-cell reconstitution after alpha-beta-depleted transplantation in children (dated by TCRdb to about 2016). For the study in its entirety: Using TCR repertoire profiling, the study quantitatively followed how T-cell immune reconstitution unfolded in children after TCRalphabeta/CD19-depleted allogeneic hematopoietic cell transplantation.

This clonotype was counted between two and nine times. The target of this receptor is not known. No clone much larger than this one lies a single base away; base qualities are absent. Preparation of the library involved PCR. The listed sequencing device is Illumina HiSeq 2500. TCR library preparation used molecular barcoding, with unique molecular identifiers applied to normalize quantification of the TCRbeta repertoire. TCRdb's own reprocessing of the public reads used fastp at Q25 and MiXCR and kept productive beta chains. All rows with the same CDR3 protein become a single entry with the most common DNA and genes. In this sample the table shows 230,000 or so distinct CDR3 sequences, approximately 9.9% of which occur a single time. The ten largest clones take up about 5.4% of the sample. V was cut back by 9 bases and J by 4 bases, leaving a gap of 16 bases between them. The CDR3 covers 14 residues, taking in both the cysteine and the phenylalanine. Only the CDR3 DNA stays, 42 bases, in frame from base 1.

This receptor was taken from a human donor who donated a stem cell graft to a child with SCID. This material consisted of PBMCs from the stem cell graft donor, taken from the stem cell graft. The rearrangement joined TRBV12-3 or TRBV12-4 to TRBJ2-1; the D gene lacks a confident call. The nucleotides read TGTGCCAGTAGAGCGAACGAACTTTACAATGAGCAGTTCTTC. Its translation is CASRANELYNEQFF.